The 12 T cell receptor beta chains below come from one sample, sequenced in a study of blood T cell repertoires in COVID-19. Sequencing was performed with immunoSEQ multiplex PCR; in TCRdb, only in-frame clones are kept and a portion is missing. The sample carries over 100,000 clones, nearly 90% recorded once. Sequenced input: peripheral blood. The receptors stem from a man between 45 and 60 years old with active COVID-19.

The chain has TRBV5-1 and TRBJ1-6; weak D call: TRBD1 (5 bases). The germline gives CDR1 SGHRS, CDR2 YFSETQ. The CDR3 spans 15 residues. The V gene lost 4 bases and the J gene lost 7 bases, with 15 bases spanning the gap. CDR3 nucleotide sequence: TGCGCCAGCAGCCTCCGTGGGGGGGAGAATTCACCCCTCCACTTT. Translating it yields CASSLRGGENSPLHF.

The gene calls are TRBV6-2 or TRBV6-3 and TRBJ2-7, with D possibly TRBD2 on 6 matching bases. With 5 bases removed from V and 1 base from J, the gap between germline ends came to 15 bases. Per germline, CDR1 MNHEY and CDR2 SVGEGT. The CDR3 covers 15 residues. CDR3 sequence: CASSPGVAASYEQYF. Written as DNA, the CDR3 is TGTGCCAGCAGTCCCGGGGTAGCGGCTTCCTACGAGCAGTACTTC.

This chain connects TRBV7-6 to TRBJ2-3, with a weak D call TRBD2 (5 bases). V lost 2 bases to trimming and J lost 0 bases, with 9 bases between them. Germline V gives CDR1 SGHVS, CDR2 FNYEAQ. This CDR3 has 15 amino acids. DNA of the CDR3: TGTGCCAGCAGCTTAACGGAGCGGAGCACAGATACGCAGTATTTT. Translated: CASSLTERSTDTQYF.

The chain recombines TRBV20-1 with TRBJ1-1, with D possibly matching TRBD1 (6 bases). The CDR3 runs 14 residues. Germline CDR1 DFQATT, CDR2 SNEGSKA (reference sequence). Trimming stripped 3 bases from V and 5 bases from J, with 16 bases between. The CDR3 protein is CSASLQGSGTEAFF. The CDR3 DNA reads TGCAGTGCTAGTTTGCAGGGGAGTGGGACTGAAGCTTTCTTT.

V is TRBV24-1 and J is TRBJ2-7; 7 bases fit TRBD2. The CDR3 extends over 14 amino acids. CDR1 is KGHDR and CDR2 is SFDVKD in the germline V gene. The V and J ends lost 7 bases and 6 bases, in that order; junction bases with no gene match: 11. The CDR3 here is CATSPGGKVTEQYF. DNA of the CDR3: TGTGCCACCAGCCCCGGGGGGAAGGTGACCGAGCAGTACTTC.

The chain links TRBV5-8 to TRBJ2-7, with a tentative D call TRBD1 (5 bases). Trimming removed 4 bases from V and 2 bases from J, with 16 bases in between. Germline V gene sequence: CDR1 SGHTS, CDR2 YDEGEE. This CDR3 spans 15 amino acids. CDR3 nucleotides: TGTGCCAGCAGCCAACATAATGGGGCTACCTACGAGCAGTACTTC. Residues: CASSQHNGATYEQYF.

The rearrangement joins TRBV11-3 to TRBJ2-3, with 12 positions matching TRBD2. The CDR3 runs to 17 residues. Germline CDR1 and CDR2: SGHNT and YENEEA. V shed 4 bases and J 1 base; nucleotides not matched to a gene: 6. The CDR3 DNA reads as TGTGCCAGCAGCTCGCGGACTAGCGGGGCTGGCACAGATACGCAGTATTTT. Its protein product is CASSSRTSGAGTDTQYF.

This chain links TRBV15 with TRBJ1-1; TRBD1 agrees at 8 bases. This CDR3 comprises 17 residues. V was clipped by 0 bases and J by 1 base; unmatched bases: 7. CDR1 is LNHNV, CDR2 YYDKDF, per germline (reference sequence). CDR3 nucleotide sequence: TGTGCCACCAGCAGAGAGGGAGCAGGGGGCGCGAACACTGAAGCTTTCTTT. Translation: CATSREGAGGANTEAFF.

The chain has TRBV5-1 and TRBJ1-3; D perhaps matches TRBD1 (5 bases). The V gene lost 0 bases and the J gene lost 3 bases, with 13 bases spanning the gap. Germline loops: CDR1 SGHRS, CDR2 YFSETQ. The CDR3 has 16 amino acids. The CDR3 spells CASSLAGRDRGNTIYF. In nucleotides, the CDR3 is TGCGCCAGCAGCTTGGCAGGCAGGGATCGTGGAAACACCATATATTTT.

The chain combines TRBV10-3 with TRBJ1-3; D unresolved. The CDR3 is made up of 16 amino acids. Per germline, CDR1 ENHRY and CDR2 SYGVKD. V dropped 6 bases and J dropped 0 bases, with 15 bases sitting between them. The CDR3 spells CAISSGVVDSGNTIYF. The CDR3 nucleotides read TGTGCCATCAGCTCAGGTGTTGTGGACTCTGGAAACACCATATATTTT.

This chain joins TRBV20-1 and TRBJ2-1, with TRBD2 matching over 13 bases. Losses at the gene ends were 3 bases for V and 8 bases for J; bases not matched to a gene: 7. Germline V lookup: CDR1 DFQATT, CDR2 SNEGSKA (reference sequence). The CDR3 has 15 amino acids. CDR3 protein: CSASKGTSGADEQFF. In nucleotides, the CDR3 is TGCAGTGCTAGTAAGGGGACTAGCGGGGCGGATGAGCAGTTCTTC.

This chain links TRBV19 with TRBJ1-3, with D possibly being TRBD1 (5 bases). This CDR3 is built from 14 residues. In germline, CDR1 is LNHDA, CDR2 SQIVND (reference sequence). V was pared by 10 bases and J by 0 bases, with 13 bases between. CDR3 nucleotides: TGTGCCAACCGCTCAGGGTCCTCTGGAAACACCATATATTTT. Its translation: CANRSGSSGNTIYF.